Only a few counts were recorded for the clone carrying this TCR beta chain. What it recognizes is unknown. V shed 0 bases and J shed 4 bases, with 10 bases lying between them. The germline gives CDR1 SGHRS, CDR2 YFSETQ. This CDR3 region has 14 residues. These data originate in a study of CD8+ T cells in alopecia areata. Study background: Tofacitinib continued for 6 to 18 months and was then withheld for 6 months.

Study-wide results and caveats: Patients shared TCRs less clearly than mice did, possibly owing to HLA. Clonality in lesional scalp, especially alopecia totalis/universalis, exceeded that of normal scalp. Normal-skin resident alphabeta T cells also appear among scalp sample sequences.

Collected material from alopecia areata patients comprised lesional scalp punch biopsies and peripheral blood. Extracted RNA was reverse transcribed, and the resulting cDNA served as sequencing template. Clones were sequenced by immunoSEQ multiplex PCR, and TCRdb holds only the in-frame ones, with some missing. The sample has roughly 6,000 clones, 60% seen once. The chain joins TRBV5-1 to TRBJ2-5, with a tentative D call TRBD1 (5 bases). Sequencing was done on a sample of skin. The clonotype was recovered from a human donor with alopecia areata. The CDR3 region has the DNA TGCGCCAGCAGCTTGGCTGGACACGGAGAGACCCAGTACTTC. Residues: CASSLAGHGETQYF.